What follows describes a single TCR beta chain. This sample was included in a study of blood T cell repertoires in COVID-19. Overall study context: The United States, Italy and Spain were the sources of the acute and convalescent COVID-19 samples.

How the authors handled the data: Amplifying reference gene primers gave estimates of nucleated cell counts. This table comes from immunoSEQ multiplex PCR, and its TCRdb copy is limited to in-frame clones, with some not included. V, J and clone size were drawn from that table, and D and trimming were deduced from the DNA. The profile covers over 50,000 clones, with 60% to 80% appearing a single time and about a fifth taken by the ten largest. V lost 5 bases and J 7 bases, leaving 14 bases between the germline ends. Germline V gene lookup returns CDR1 SQVTM and CDR2 ANQGSEA. This CDR3 contains 13 residues.

Sequenced material: peripheral blood. The receptor was derived from an elderly man with active or convalescent COVID-19. The rearrangement uses TRBV29-1 and TRBJ2-2; the D gene is possibly TRBD1 (5 bases). The CDR3 region has the DNA TGCAGCGTTAAGAGACAGTTTGACGGGGAGCTGTTTTTT. It encodes CSVKRQFDGELFF.